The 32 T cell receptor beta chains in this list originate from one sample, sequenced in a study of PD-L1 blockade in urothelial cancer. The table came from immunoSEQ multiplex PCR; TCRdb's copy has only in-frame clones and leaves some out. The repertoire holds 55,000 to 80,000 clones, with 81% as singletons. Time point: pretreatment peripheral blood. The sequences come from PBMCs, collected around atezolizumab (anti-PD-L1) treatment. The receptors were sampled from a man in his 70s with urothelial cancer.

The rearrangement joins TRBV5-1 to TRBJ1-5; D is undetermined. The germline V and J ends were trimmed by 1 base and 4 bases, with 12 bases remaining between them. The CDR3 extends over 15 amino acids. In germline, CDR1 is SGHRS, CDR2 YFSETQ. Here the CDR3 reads CASSLSPAGNQPQHF. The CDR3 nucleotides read TGCGCCAGCAGCTTGTCCCCTGCAGGAAATCAGCCCCAGCATTTT.

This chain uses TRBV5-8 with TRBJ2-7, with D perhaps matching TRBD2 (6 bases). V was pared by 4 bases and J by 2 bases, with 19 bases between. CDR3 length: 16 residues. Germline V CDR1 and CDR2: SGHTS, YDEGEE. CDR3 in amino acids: CASSARRLVSPYEQYF. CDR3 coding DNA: TGTGCCAGCAGCGCCAGAAGACTAGTATCTCCCTACGAGCAGTACTTC.

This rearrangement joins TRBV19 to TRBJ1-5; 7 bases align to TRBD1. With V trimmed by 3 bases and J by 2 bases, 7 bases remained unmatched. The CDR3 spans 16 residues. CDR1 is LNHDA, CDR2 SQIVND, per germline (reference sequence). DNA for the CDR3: TGTGCCAGTAGTATGGGTTGGCAGGGGGGCAATCAGCCCCAGCATTTT. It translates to CASSMGWQGGNQPQHF.

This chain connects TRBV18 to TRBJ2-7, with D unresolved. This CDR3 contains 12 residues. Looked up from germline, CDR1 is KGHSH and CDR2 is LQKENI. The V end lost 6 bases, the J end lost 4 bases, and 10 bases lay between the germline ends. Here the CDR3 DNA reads TGTGCCAGCTCGAAAGACACTTACGAGCAGTACTTC. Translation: CASSKDTYEQYF. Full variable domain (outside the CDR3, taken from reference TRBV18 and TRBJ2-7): NAGVMQNPRHLVRRRGQEARLRCSPMKGHSHVYWYRQLPEEGLKFMVYLQKENIIDESGMPKERFSAEFPKEGPSILRIQQVVRGDSAAYFCASSKDTYEQYFGPGTRLTVT.

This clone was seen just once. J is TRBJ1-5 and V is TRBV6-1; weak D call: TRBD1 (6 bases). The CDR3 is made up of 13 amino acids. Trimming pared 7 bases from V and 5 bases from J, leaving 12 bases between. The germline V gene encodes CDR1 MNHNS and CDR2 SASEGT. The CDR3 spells CASTIEGDQPQHF. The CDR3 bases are TGTGCCAGCACCATCGAGGGGGATCAGCCCCAGCATTTT.

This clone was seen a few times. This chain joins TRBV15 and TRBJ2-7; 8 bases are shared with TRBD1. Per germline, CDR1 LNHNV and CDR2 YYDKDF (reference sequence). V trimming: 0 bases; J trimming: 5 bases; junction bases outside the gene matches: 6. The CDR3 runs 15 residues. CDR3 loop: CATSRDRQGANEQYF. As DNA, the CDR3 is TGTGCCACCAGCAGAGATAGGCAGGGGGCCAACGAGCAGTACTTC.

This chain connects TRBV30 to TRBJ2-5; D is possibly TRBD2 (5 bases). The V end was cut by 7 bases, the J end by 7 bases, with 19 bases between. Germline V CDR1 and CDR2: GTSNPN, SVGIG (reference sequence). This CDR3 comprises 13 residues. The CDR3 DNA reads TGTGCCTACCACTTGGGGTCCCGGGGGACCCAGTACTTC. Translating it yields CAYHLGSRGTQYF.

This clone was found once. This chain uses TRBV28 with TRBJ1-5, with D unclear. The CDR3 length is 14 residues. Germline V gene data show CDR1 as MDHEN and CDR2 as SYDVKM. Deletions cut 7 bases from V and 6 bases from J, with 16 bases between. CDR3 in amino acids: CASTQSLAGQPQHF. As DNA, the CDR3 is TGTGCCAGCACTCAATCTCTAGCAGGTCAGCCCCAGCATTTT.

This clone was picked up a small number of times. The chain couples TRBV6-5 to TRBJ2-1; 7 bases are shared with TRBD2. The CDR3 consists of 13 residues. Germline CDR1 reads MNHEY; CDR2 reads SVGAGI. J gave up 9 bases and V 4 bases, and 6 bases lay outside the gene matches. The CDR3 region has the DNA TGTGCCAGCAGTTTCCGCGGGGGTCCTGAGCAGTTCTTC. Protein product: CASSFRGGPEQFF.

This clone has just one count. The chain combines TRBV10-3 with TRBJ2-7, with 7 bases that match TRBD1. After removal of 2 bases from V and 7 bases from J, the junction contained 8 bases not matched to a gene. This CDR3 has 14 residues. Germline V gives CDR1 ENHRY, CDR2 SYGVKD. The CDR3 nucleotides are TGTGCCATCAGTGAGATGGGGGAACAGGGGGAGCAGTACTTC. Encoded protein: CAISEMGEQGEQYF.

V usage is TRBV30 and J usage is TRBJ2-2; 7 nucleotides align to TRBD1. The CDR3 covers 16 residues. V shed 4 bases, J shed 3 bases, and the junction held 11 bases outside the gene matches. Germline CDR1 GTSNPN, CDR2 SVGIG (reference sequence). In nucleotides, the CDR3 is TGTGCCTGGATCTCGCCGGGGACAGCCGACACCGGGGAGCTGTTTTTT. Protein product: CAWISPGTADTGELFF. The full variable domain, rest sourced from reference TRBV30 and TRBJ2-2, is SQTIHQWPATLVQPVGSPLSLECTVEGTSNPNLYWYRQAAGRGLQLLFYSVGIGQISSEVPQNLSASRPQDRQFILSSKKLLLSDSGFYLCAWISPGTADTGELFFGEGSRLTVL.

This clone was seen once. The CDR3 nucleotides read TGTGCCAGTAGTCCCGGGACAGGGGGGGAGACCCAGTACTTC. This codes for CASSPGTGGETQYF. J is TRBJ2-5 and V is TRBV19, with 11 bases lining up with TRBD1. The CDR3 runs to 14 residues. Germline V CDR1 and CDR2: LNHDA, SQIVND (reference sequence). V shed 5 bases and J 5 bases; nucleotides not matched to a gene: 4. Full variable domain (rest looked up from reference TRBV19 and TRBJ2-5): DGGITQSPKYLFRKEGQNVTLSCEQNLNHDAMYWYRQDPGQGLRLIYYSQIVNDFQKGDIAEGYSVSREKKESFPLTVTSAQKNPTAFYLCASSPGTGGETQYFGPGTRLLVL.

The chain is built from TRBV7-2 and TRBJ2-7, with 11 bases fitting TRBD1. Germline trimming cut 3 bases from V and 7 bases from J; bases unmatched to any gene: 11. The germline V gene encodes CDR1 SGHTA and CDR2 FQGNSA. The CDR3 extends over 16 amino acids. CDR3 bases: TGTGCCAGCAGCTTGAGTCCTCCTGGGACAGGGGGAGAGCAGTACTTC. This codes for CASSLSPPGTGGEQYF.

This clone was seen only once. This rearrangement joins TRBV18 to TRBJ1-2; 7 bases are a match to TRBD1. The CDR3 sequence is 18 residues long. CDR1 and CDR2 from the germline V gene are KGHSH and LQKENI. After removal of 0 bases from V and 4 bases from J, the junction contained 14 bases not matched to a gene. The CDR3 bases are TGTGCCAGCTCACCACCCGGACAGGTGATACGGGGAACCTATGGCTACACCTTC. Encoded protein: CASSPPGQVIRGTYGYTF.

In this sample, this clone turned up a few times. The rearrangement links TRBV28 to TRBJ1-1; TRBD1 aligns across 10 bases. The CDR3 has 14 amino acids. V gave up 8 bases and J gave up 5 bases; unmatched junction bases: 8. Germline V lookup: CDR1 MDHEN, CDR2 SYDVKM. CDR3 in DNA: TGTGCCAGCGACCGGACAGGGGGGCGGACTGAAGCTTTCTTT. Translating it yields CASDRTGGRTEAFF.

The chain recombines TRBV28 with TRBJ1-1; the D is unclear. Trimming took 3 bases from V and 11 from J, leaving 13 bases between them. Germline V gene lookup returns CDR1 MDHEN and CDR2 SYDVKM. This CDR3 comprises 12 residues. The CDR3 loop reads CASSLRARRAFF. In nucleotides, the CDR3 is TGTGCCAGCAGTTTGAGGGCAAGGAGGGCTTTCTTT.

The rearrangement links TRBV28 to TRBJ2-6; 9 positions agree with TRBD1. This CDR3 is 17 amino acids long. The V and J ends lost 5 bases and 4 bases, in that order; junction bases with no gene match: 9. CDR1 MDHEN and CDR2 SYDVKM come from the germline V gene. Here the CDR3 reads CASSAGQGATGANVLTF. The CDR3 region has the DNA TGTGCCAGCAGTGCGGGACAGGGAGCAACCGGGGCCAACGTCCTGACTTTC.

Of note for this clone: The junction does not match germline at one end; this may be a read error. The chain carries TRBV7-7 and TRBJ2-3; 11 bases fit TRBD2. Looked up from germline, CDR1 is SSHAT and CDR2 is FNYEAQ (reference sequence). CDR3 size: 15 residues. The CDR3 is CASSRLAGSTDTQYF. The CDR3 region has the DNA TGTGCTAGCAGTCGACTAGCGGGATCCACAGATACGCAGTATTTT.

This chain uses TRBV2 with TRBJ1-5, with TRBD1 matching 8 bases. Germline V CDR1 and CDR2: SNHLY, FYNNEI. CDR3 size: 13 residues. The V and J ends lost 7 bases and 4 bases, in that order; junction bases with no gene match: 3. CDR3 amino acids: CASTGDRNQPQHF. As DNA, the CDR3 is TGTGCCAGCACCGGGGACAGGAATCAGCCCCAGCATTTT.

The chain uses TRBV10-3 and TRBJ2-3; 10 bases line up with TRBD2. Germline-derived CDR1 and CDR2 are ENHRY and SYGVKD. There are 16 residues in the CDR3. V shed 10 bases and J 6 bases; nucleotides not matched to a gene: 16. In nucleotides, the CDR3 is TGTGCCACCACGACGGGGGCTAGCGGGAGAGCGGATACGCAGTATTTT. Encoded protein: CATTTGASGRADTQYF.

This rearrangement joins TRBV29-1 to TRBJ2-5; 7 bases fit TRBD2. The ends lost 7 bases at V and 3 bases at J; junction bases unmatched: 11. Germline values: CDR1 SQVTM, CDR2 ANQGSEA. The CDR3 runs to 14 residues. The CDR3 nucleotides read TGCAGCGGCGGGGGACGAGGGTCGGAAGAGACCCAGTACTTC. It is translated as CSGGGRGSEETQYF.

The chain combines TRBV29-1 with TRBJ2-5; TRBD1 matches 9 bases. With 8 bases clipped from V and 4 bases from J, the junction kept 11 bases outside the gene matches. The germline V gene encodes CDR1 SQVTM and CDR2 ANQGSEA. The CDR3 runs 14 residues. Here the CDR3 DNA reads TGCAGCTATACCGGCTACAGGGGGCCAGAGACCCAGTACTTC. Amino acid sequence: CSYTGYRGPETQYF. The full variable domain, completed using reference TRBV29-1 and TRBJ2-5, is SAVISQKPSRDICQRGTSLTIQCQVDSQVTMMFWYRQQPGQSLTLIATANQGSEATYESGFVIDKFPISRPNLTFSTLTVSNMSPEDSSIYLCSYTGYRGPETQYFGPGTRLLVL.

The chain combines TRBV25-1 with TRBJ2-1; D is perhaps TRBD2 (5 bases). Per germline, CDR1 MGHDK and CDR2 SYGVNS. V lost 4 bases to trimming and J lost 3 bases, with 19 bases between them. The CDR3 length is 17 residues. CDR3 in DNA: TGTGCCAGCAGTGCTTCCCCGGGGAGCGGAGTCTACAATGAGCAGTTCTTC. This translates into CASSASPGSGVYNEQFF.

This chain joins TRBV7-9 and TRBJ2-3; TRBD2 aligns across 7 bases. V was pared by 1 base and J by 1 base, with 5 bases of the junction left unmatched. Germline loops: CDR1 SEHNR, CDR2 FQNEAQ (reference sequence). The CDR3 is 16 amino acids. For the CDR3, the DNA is TGTGCCAGCAGCTTAGAGGCTAGCGGCCGCACAGATACGCAGTATTTT. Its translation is CASSLEASGRTDTQYF.

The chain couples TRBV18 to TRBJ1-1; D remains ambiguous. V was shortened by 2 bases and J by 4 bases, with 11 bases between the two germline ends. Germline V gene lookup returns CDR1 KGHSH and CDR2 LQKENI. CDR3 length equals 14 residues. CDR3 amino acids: CASSPEQVGTEAFF. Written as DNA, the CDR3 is TGTGCCAGCTCACCAGAGCAGGTTGGCACTGAAGCTTTCTTT.

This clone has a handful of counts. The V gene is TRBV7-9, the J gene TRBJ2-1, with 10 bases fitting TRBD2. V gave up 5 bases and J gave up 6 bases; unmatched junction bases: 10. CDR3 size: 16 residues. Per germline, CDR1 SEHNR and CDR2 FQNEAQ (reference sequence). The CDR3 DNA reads TGTGCCAGCAGCCCCCAACTAGCGGGAATCGGCAATGAGCAGTTCTTC. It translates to CASSPQLAGIGNEQFF. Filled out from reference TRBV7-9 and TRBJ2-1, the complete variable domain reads DTGVSQNPRHKITKRGQNVTFRCDPISEHNRLYWYRQTLGQGPEFLTYFQNEAQLEKSRLLSDRFSAERPKGSFSTLEIQRTEQGDSAMYLCASSPQLAGIGNEQFFGPGTRLTVL.

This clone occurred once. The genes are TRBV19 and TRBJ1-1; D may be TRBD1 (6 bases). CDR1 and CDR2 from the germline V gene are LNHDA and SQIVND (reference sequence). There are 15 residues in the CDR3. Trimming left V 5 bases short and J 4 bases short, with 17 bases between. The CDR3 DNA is TGTGCCAGTAGTGGCCGTCAAGAAGGGGGCACTGAAGCTTTCTTT. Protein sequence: CASSGRQEGGTEAFF.

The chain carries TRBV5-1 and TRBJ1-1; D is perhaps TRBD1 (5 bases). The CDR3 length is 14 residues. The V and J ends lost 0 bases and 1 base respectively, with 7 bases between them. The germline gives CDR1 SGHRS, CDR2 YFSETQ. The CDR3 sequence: CASSLGDRNTEAFF. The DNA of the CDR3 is TGCGCCAGCAGCTTGGGTGACAGGAACACTGAAGCTTTCTTT.

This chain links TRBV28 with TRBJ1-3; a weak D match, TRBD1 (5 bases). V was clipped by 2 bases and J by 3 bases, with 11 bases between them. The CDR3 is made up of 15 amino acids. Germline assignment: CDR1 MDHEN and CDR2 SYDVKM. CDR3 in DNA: TGTGCCAGCAGTTTAGGCCAGGGAAGTGGAAACACCATATATTTT. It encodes CASSLGQGSGNTIYF.

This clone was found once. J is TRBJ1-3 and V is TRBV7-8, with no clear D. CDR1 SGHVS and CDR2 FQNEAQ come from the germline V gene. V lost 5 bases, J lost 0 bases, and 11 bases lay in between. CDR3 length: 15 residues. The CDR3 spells CASSESASSGNTIYF. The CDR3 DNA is TGTGCCAGCAGCGAAAGCGCATCCTCTGGAAACACCATATATTTT.

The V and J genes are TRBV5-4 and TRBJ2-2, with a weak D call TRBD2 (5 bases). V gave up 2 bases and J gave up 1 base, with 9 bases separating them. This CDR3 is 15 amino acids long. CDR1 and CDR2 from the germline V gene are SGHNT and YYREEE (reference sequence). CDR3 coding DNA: TGTGCCAGCAGCTTACTAGGGTTGAACACCGGGGAGCTGTTTTTT. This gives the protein CASSLLGLNTGELFF.

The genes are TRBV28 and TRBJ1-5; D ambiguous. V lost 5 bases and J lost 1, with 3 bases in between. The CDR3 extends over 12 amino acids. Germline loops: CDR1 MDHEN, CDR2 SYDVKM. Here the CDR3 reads CASSQSNQPQHF. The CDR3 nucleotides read TGTGCCAGCAGTCAAAGCAATCAGCCCCAGCATTTT.